The source of this T cell receptor beta chain is a study of early T cells in non-severe SARS-CoV-2 infection. Across the whole study: From unsorted whole blood, bulk RNA was sequenced, and the chains remained unpaired.

The TCR library protocol was used to attach unique molecular identifiers. These identifiers were attached to individual cDNA molecules. MiXCR, applied by TCRdb to the 5' RACE reads, yields one record per CDR3 protein. The sample holds under 55,000 distinct CDR3 sequences, roughly 12% seen once. The V and J ends lost 6 bases and 7 bases respectively, with 25 bases between them. The CDR3 extends over 15 amino acids. CDR1 is DFQATT and CDR2 is SNEGSKA in the germline V gene (reference sequence). Sequencing used whole blood. The receptor was derived from an adult who was a healthcare worker with PCR-confirmed SARS-CoV-2 infection or an uninfected control (not recorded which). The V gene is TRBV20-1, the J gene TRBJ2-7; perhaps TRBD2 as D (5 bases). The CDR3 region is CSATEAEFEVGEQYF. The CDR3 region has the DNA TGCAGTGCAACGGAGGCTGAGTTCGAAGTCGGAGAGCAGTACTTC.